Listed here is a single T cell receptor (beta chain). Germline V gives CDR1 SGHKS, CDR2 YYEKEE (reference sequence). The junction had 10 bases not matched to a gene; V was cut back by 3 bases and J by 2 bases. This CDR3 spans 16 amino acids. These data are taken from a study of blood T cell repertoires in COVID-19. Study-level background: Collection of acute and convalescent COVID-19 samples took place in the United States, Italy and Spain. The analysed material was cDNA or gDNA that came from T cells, B-cell-depleted T cells, or PBMCs.

As originally analysed: The authors estimated nucleated cell counts from reference gene primer amplification. The assay was immunoSEQ multiplex PCR, and TCRdb's table has in-frame clones only and misses some. The V and J calls and clone size come from that table; D and trimming were worked out from the DNA. The data hold about 190,000 clones, with around 79% observed a single time. The specimen sequenced was peripheral blood. The source is a woman in her 50s with acute or convalescent COVID-19. This chain joins TRBV5-5 and TRBJ2-7; TRBD1 agrees at 8 bases. The CDR3: CASSSLDRQGTYEQYF. CDR3 coding DNA: TGTGCCAGCAGCTCTCTGGACAGACAGGGGACCTACGAGCAGTACTTC.